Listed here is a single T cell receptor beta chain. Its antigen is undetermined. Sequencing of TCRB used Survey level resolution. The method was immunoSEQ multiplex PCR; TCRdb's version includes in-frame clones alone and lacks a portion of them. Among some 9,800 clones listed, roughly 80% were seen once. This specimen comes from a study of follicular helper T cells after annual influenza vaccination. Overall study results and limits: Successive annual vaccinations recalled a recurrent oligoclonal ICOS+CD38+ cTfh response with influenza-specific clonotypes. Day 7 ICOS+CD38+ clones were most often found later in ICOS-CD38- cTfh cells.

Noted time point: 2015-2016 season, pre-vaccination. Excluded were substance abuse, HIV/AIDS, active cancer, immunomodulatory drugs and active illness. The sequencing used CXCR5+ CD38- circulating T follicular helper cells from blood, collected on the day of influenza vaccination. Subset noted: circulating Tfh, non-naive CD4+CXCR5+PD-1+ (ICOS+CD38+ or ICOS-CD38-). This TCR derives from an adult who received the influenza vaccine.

As DNA, the CDR3 is TGTGCCAGCAGCCAAGGGACAGGGAGTCAGCCCCAGCATTTT. Encoded protein: CASSQGTGSQPQHF. The V and J genes are TRBV7-8 and TRBJ1-5; 9 bases match TRBD1. This CDR3 spans 14 amino acids. V lost 5 bases, J lost 6 bases, and 5 bases stayed unmatched. From germline, CDR1 is SGHVS and CDR2 FQNEAQ.